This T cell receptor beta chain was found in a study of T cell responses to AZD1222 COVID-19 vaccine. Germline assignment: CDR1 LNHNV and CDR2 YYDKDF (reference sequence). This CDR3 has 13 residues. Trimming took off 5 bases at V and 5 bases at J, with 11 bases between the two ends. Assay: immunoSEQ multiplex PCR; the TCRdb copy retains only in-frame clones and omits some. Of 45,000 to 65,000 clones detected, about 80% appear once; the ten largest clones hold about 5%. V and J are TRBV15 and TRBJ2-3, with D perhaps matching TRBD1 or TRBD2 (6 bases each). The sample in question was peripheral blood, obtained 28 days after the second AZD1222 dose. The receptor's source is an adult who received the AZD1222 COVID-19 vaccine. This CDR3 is CATSYGGGDTQYF. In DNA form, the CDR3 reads TGTGCCACCAGCTACGGGGGCGGAGATACGCAGTATTTT.